Listed below are T cell receptor beta chains from one sample, sequenced in a study of control samples from healthy donors and cancer patients. Profiling relied on immunoSEQ multiplex PCR, and the TCRdb table lists in-frame clones only, not all of them. The sample lists about 140,000 clones; around 94% were seen once. Sequences were obtained from blood. The receptors here all came from a man aged 35 to 55 in good health. Each CDR3 is given without its conserved first and last residue. Clone size is given for some rows only: seen once, a few or many times, or a class if the clone is expanded.

j_gene,abundance,v_gene,CDR3aa
TRBJ2-7,NA,TRBV2,ASGRTGFYEQY
TRBJ1-2,once,TRBV10-3,ATEATLGTGNGYT
TRBJ1-5,NA,TRBV14,ASSQGRAQPQH
TRBJ1-5,NA,TRBV15,ATSSRVGDNQPQH
TRBJ2-7,NA,TRBV4-1,ASSQVSGTYEQY
TRBJ2-5,NA,TRBV9,ASSRSGQQKETQY
TRBJ2-7,NA,TRBV6-4,ASSEHRDTRQY
TRBJ1-1,NA,TRBV19,ASSNRGGRTEAF
TRBJ1-3,NA,TRBV2,ASKREAGNTIY
TRBJ1-2,NA,TRBV24-1,ATSDTPNYGYT
TRBJ2-3,NA,TRBV11-2,ASSSNRGTDTQY
TRBJ1-1,NA,TRBV7-9,ASSLGTSYTEAF
TRBJ2-1,NA,TRBV21-1,ASIRAPPHEQF
TRBJ2-2,NA,TRBV9,ASSKVGASGRWTGELF
TRBJ2-7,once,TRBV7-3,ASSLNGGRGYEQY
TRBJ2-6,NA,TRBV29-1,SVTGSGANVLT
TRBJ2-3,NA,TRBV5-1,ASRLSGTNTDTQY
TRBJ1-2,NA,TRBV24-1,ATSDPSDSPGYT
TRBJ1-1,once,TRBV18,ASSPLGQANTEAF
TRBJ1-1,NA,TRBV28,ASSGFPGQGFTEAF
TRBJ2-1,NA,TRBV6-4,ASSDSTNNEQF
TRBJ2-3,few,TRBV7-9,ASSPLRREGLDTQY
TRBJ2-5,once,TRBV6-2/TRBV6-3,ASSYNLGDQETQY
TRBJ1-1,NA,TRBV7-2,ASSLGRVGSEAF
TRBJ2-7,NA,TRBV11-2,ASSPTGDEQY
TRBJ2-1,NA,TRBV5-1,ASSWTGDNEQF
TRBJ2-5,NA,TRBV29-1,SVESSGSTTQY
TRBJ1-6,NA,TRBV6-5,ASSLGAYNSPLH
TRBJ1-6,NA,TRBV5-4,ASREQGAYNSPLH
TRBJ1-4,NA,TRBV4-1,ASSQVGGLANEKLF
TRBJ2-2,NA,TRBV5-1,ASSASEVPGELF